One and the same sample provided the 18 T cell receptor beta chains below, sequenced in a study of CD8+CD57+ T cells in acquired aplastic anemia. Genomic DNA constituted the template upon which TCR beta VDJ and CDR3 profiling was performed. TCRdb itself ran the reads through MiXCR, one entry per CDR3 protein. The repertoire holds 40,000 to 45,000 distinct CDR3 sequences, approximately 67% seen once, with 23% in the top ten. Sequenced input: sorted CD4+, CD8+, or CD8+CD57+ T cells (not recorded which) from PBMCs. All receptors derive from a human donor in good health, serving as a control.

Concerning this clonotype itself: One end of the junction is discordant with germline, which a read error may explain. The V gene is TRBV19, the J gene TRBJ2-1; the D is unclear. The CDR3 is 15 amino acids. Germline V gene sequence: CDR1 LNHDA, CDR2 SQIVND (reference sequence). The CDR3 loop is CASSIMGFSHNEQFF. CDR3 coding DNA: TGTGCCAGTAGTATTATGGGATTCTCCCACAATGAGCAGTTCTTC.

There are many counts of this clonotype. Given a much more abundant clone one base away, this may be a read error. The chain employs TRBV29-1 and TRBJ1-5; D is ambiguous. Germline CDR1 is SQVTM and CDR2 is ANQGSEA. The CDR3 is 15 residues long. CDR3: CSVGWSGDSSQPQHF. In DNA form, the CDR3 reads TGCAGCGTTGGCTGGTCAGGCGATAGCAGTCAGCCCCAGCATTTT. Full variable domain (rest looked up from reference TRBV29-1 and TRBJ1-5): SAVISQKPSRDICQRGTSLTIQCQVDSQVTMMFWYRQQPGQSLTLIATANQGSEATYESGFVIDKFPISRPNLTFSTLTVSNMSPEDSSIYLCSVGWSGDSSQPQHFGDGTRLSIL.

This chain links TRBV28 with TRBJ2-1; TRBD1 might be the D (6 bases). V lost 7 bases and J lost 4, with 14 bases in between. The CDR3 runs 14 residues. Germline V gives CDR1 MDHEN, CDR2 SYDVKM. The CDR3 protein is CASNNPDSYNEQFF. CDR3 coding DNA: TGTGCCAGCAACAACCCGGACAGTTACAATGAGCAGTTCTTC.

By share, this clonotype ranks as medium-sized (0.01 to 0.1%). The J gene is TRBJ2-3, the V gene TRBV25-1; tentatively, D is TRBD1 or TRBD2 (5 bases each). Germline CDR1 MGHDK, CDR2 SYGVNS. V lost 1 base and J lost 0, with 11 bases in between. This CDR3 spans 16 amino acids. For the CDR3, the DNA is TGTGCCAGCAGTGAATTTGCTGGGGGAAGCACAGATACGCAGTATTTT. Translation: CASSEFAGGSTDTQYF. Based on the CDR3 plus reference TRBV25-1 and TRBJ2-3, the full variable domain is EADIYQTPRYLVIGTGKKITLECSQTMGHDKMYWYQQDPGMELHLIHYSYGVNSTEKGDLSSESTVSRIRTEHFPLTLESARPSHTSQYLCASSEFAGGSTDTQYFGPGTRLTVL.

V gene TRBV20-1 combines with J gene TRBJ2-5, with TRBD2 matching over 14 bases. CDR1 and CDR2 (germline): DFQATT, SNEGSKA (reference sequence). CDR3 length: 13 residues. V lost 8 bases to trimming and J lost 5 bases; unmatched junction nucleotides: 4. CDR3 region: CSWTSGGLETQYF. The CDR3 DNA reads as TGCAGTTGGACTAGCGGGGGGCTGGAGACCCAGTACTTC.

This clonotype was seen many times. This rearrangement joins TRBV30 to TRBJ2-1; 11 bases are shared with TRBD2. Germline V gives CDR1 GTSNPN, CDR2 SVGIG (reference sequence). With V trimmed by 4 bases and J by 8 bases, 7 bases remained unmatched. The CDR3 is 14 amino acids. The CDR3 here is CAWTSGGLGDEQFF. For the CDR3, the DNA is TGTGCCTGGACTAGCGGGGGGCTGGGGGATGAGCAGTTCTTC.

The chain carries TRBV11-2 and TRBJ2-7; no clear D. With 0 bases removed from V and 6 bases from J, the gap between germline ends came to 12 bases. The CDR3 has 14 amino acids. Germline V gene data show CDR1 as SGHAT and CDR2 as FQNNGV. The chain's CDR3 is CASSLDPPRGEQYF. For the CDR3, the DNA is TGTGCCAGCAGCTTAGACCCCCCACGAGGCGAGCAGTACTTC.

The chain recombines TRBV7-6 with TRBJ1-6, with a possible D match to TRBD1 (6 bases). The V gene's germline CDR1 is SGHVS and CDR2 FNYEAQ. Trimming shortened V by 4 bases and J by 9 bases, and 19 bases separated the two germline ends. The CDR3 runs to 16 residues. This CDR3 reads CASSSNVGGRGSPLHF. As DNA, the CDR3 is TGTGCCAGCAGCTCGAACGTTGGGGGGCGCGGTTCACCCCTCCACTTT.

The J gene is TRBJ2-6, the V gene TRBV2; D uncertain. Trimming cost V 2 bases and J 0 bases, with 8 bases left between them. The CDR3 contains 16 residues. Germline-derived CDR1 and CDR2 are SNHLY and FYNNEI. CDR3 protein: CASSELRRSGANVLTF. CDR3 bases: TGTGCCAGCAGTGAATTACGGCGCTCTGGGGCCAACGTCCTGACTTTC.

The chain carries TRBV10-2 and TRBJ1-1; 8 nucleotides align to TRBD1. CDR1 and CDR2 from the germline V gene are WSHSY and SAAADI. Trimming cost V 8 bases and J 1 base; bases outside gene matches: 6. CDR3 length: 14 amino acids. The CDR3 DNA follows: TGCGCCAGCTGCCACACAGGGGGGAACACTGAAGCTTTCTTT. Translation gives CASCHTGGNTEAFF.

The gene calls are TRBV15 and TRBJ1-1; D possibly corresponds to TRBD1 (5 bases). Trimming removed 0 bases from V and 11 bases from J, with 13 bases in between. The CDR3 covers 13 residues. CDR1 is LNHNV, CDR2 YYDKDF, per germline (reference sequence). The CDR3 here is CATSRDQGTRAFF. In nucleotides, the CDR3 is TGTGCCACCAGCAGAGATCAAGGGACTAGGGCTTTCTTT.

CDR3 loop: CASSLGAGANVLTF. Written as DNA, the CDR3 is TGTGCCAGCAGCTTAGGAGCTGGGGCCAACGTCCTGACTTTC. This chain joins TRBV7-6 and TRBJ2-6; D unclear. Germline V gives CDR1 SGHVS, CDR2 FNYEAQ. The CDR3 sequence is 14 residues long. The V and J ends lost 1 base and 2 bases respectively, with 3 bases between them.

At least ten counts were recorded for this clonotype. The rearrangement uses TRBV11-2 and TRBJ2-1; TRBD2 matches at 10 bases. CDR3 length equals 15 residues. Germline V gene sequence: CDR1 SGHAT, CDR2 FQNNGV. V shed 5 bases and J 6 bases; nucleotides not matched to a gene: 7. The CDR3 DNA is TGTGCCAGCAGCGGAGGACTAGCGGCACCCAATGAGCAGTTCTTC. Residues: CASSGGLAAPNEQFF.

This clonotype was seen a single time. The chain recombines TRBV2 with TRBJ1-5; D remains unclear. This CDR3 is built from 15 residues. V gave up 6 bases and J gave up 3 bases, with 15 bases separating them. From germline, CDR1 is SNHLY and CDR2 FYNNEI. CDR3 sequence: CASRGLERFNQPQHF. In DNA, the CDR3 is TGTGCCAGCAGAGGGCTAGAGAGGTTCAATCAGCCCCAGCATTTT.

This clonotype was found a few times. The chain joins TRBV9 to TRBJ2-7, with 10 nucleotides matching TRBD1. The junction had 2 bases not matched to a gene; V was cut back by 2 bases and J by 0 bases. The V gene's germline CDR1 is SGDLS and CDR2 YYNGEE. This CDR3 spans 15 amino acids. The CDR3 loop reads CASSVGTGVSYEQYF. CDR3 coding DNA: TGTGCCAGCAGCGTCGGGACAGGGGTCTCCTACGAGCAGTACTTC.

The chain recombines TRBV19 with TRBJ2-1, with TRBD2 matching over 10 bases. The CDR3 has 15 amino acids. The germline gives CDR1 LNHDA, CDR2 SQIVND (reference sequence). V dropped 6 bases and J dropped 4; count of bases not matched to a gene: 6. CDR3 sequence: CASSLRTSGYNEQFF. The CDR3 coding sequence is TGTGCCAGTAGCCTACGGACTAGCGGTTACAATGAGCAGTTCTTC.

The rearrangement links TRBV10-3 to TRBJ1-6, with 9 bases fitting TRBD1. The junction had 6 bases not matched to a gene; V was cut back by 6 bases and J by 0 bases. There are 17 residues in the CDR3. Per germline, CDR1 ENHRY and CDR2 SYGVKD. The CDR3 DNA is TGTGCCATCAGCCTCGGGACAGGGAGCTCCTATAATTCACCCCTCCACTTT. Encoded protein: CAISLGTGSSYNSPLHF.

This chain joins TRBV19 and TRBJ2-1; tentatively, D is TRBD1 or TRBD2 (6 bases each). The CDR3 runs 15 residues. Trimming took off 3 bases at V and 8 bases at J, with 17 bases between the two ends. Germline V CDR1 and CDR2: LNHDA, SQIVND (reference sequence). CDR3 DNA sequence: TGTGCCAGTAGTATTGGTGCGCGGGACAACGATGAGCAGTTCTTC. It specifies CASSIGARDNDEQFF.